This entry lists 21 T cell receptor beta chains sequenced from one sample in a study of identical twins. TCRdb used MiXCR to reprocess the 5' RACE reads, holding one entry per CDR3 protein. Here the sample spans roughly 240,000 distinct CDR3 sequences, approximately 8% being singletons. These data were likewise used in another study, on yellow fever vaccine responses in identical twins.

The sequenced sample consisted of CD8+ T cells sorted from blood. The receptors come from a woman between 18 and 29 years old in good health.

This clonotype was seen many times. The J gene is TRBJ2-3, the V gene TRBV12-5; D ambiguous. The ends were cut back, 5 bases at V and 3 bases at J, with 12 bases in the middle. Per the germline V gene, CDR1 is LGHNT and CDR2 is FRNRAP. CDR3 length: 14 residues. The CDR3 region is CASGPPSQTDTQYF. CDR3 sequence (DNA): TGTGCTAGTGGTCCCCCAAGCCAGACAGATACGCAGTATTTT.

Many counts were recorded for this clonotype. The chain links TRBV29-1 to TRBJ2-1; 11 nucleotides match TRBD2. The CDR3 spans 16 residues. V dropped 1 base and J dropped 2; count of bases not matched to a gene: 4. Germline V gene sequence: CDR1 SQVTM, CDR2 ANQGSEA. The CDR3 region is CSVEGDSGRAYNEQFF. CDR3 DNA: TGCAGCGTTGAAGGTGATAGCGGGAGGGCCTACAATGAGCAGTTCTTC.

This clonotype has just a few counts. This chain uses TRBV3-1 with TRBJ2-7, with 9 nucleotides matching TRBD1. Germline-derived CDR1 and CDR2 are LGHDT and YNNKEL (reference sequence). The ends lost 4 bases at V and 2 bases at J; junction bases unmatched: 9. The CDR3 is made up of 16 amino acids. CDR3: CASSRGRWDRAYEQYF. The CDR3 DNA sequence: TGTGCCAGCAGCCGGGGAAGGTGGGACAGGGCCTACGAGCAGTACTTC.

This clonotype showed up just a few times. The chain is built from TRBV19 and TRBJ1-2, with unresolved D. The length of the CDR3 is 15 residues. Between the trimmed V and J ends, which lost 7 bases and 4 bases, there was a span of 19 bases. The germline V gene has CDR1 LNHDA and CDR2 SQIVND (reference sequence). In DNA, the CDR3 is TGTGCCAGTAACATTATGGAGGAGGGAGGCTATGGCTACACCTTC. Its protein is CASNIMEEGGYGYTF.

The gene calls are TRBV6-2 or TRBV6-3 and TRBJ1-2; D is ambiguous. The germline V and J ends were trimmed by 0 bases and 7 bases, with 9 bases remaining between them. Germline V gives CDR1 MNHEY, CDR2 SVGEGT. CDR3 size: 13 residues. The CDR3 DNA follows: TGTGCCAGCAGTTACTCGCCTTCAGGTGGCTACACCTTC. Its protein product is CASSYSPSGGYTF.

This clonotype has ten or more counts. The chain is built from TRBV29-1 and TRBJ2-1, with TRBD2 matching over 7 bases. The CDR3 sequence is 13 residues long. V shed 1 base, J shed 7 bases, and the junction held 4 bases outside the gene matches. The germline V gene encodes CDR1 SQVTM and CDR2 ANQGSEA. CDR3 nucleotide sequence: TGCAGCGTTGAAGGCGGGAGATGGAATGAGCAGTTCTTC. It translates to CSVEGGRWNEQFF.

This clonotype was picked up a small number of times. This chain uses TRBV6-1 with TRBJ1-2; possible D gene TRBD1, 5 bases. The CDR3 is made up of 12 amino acids. Germline-derived CDR1 and CDR2 are MNHNS and SASEGT. V was pared by 10 bases and J by 6 bases, with 15 bases between. CDR3 loop: CATPRGDHGYTF. The CDR3 nucleotides are TGTGCCACCCCGCGGGGGGACCATGGCTACACCTTC.

This clonotype was observed a few times. V and J are TRBV7-6 and TRBJ2-7, with 7 nucleotides matching TRBD2. The CDR3 covers 15 residues. Germline values: CDR1 SGHVS, CDR2 FNYEAQ. V was clipped by 5 bases and J by 5 bases; unmatched bases: 12. The CDR3 sequence is CASSPGLWEGDEQYF. The CDR3 DNA reads as TGTGCCAGCAGCCCGGGTCTGTGGGAGGGAGACGAGCAGTACTTC.

V usage is TRBV27 and J usage is TRBJ2-1, with D possibly TRBD1 on 5 matching bases. The germline V and J ends were trimmed by 0 bases and 6 bases, with 24 bases remaining between them. The CDR3 is 19 amino acids. From germline, CDR1 is MNHEY and CDR2 SMNVEV (reference sequence). The CDR3 protein is CASSLSGDKGEYRLNEQFF. In DNA, the CDR3 is TGTGCCAGCAGTTTATCAGGGGATAAAGGGGAATATCGACTCAATGAGCAGTTCTTC.

The chain couples TRBV2 to TRBJ2-1; D is undetermined. Trimming removed 3 bases at V and 10 bases at J, with 7 bases between. The germline V gene encodes CDR1 SNHLY and CDR2 FYNNEI. The CDR3 totals 11 residues. The CDR3 protein is CASSDPSEQFF. The DNA of the CDR3 is TGTGCCAGCAGTGACCCATCCGAGCAGTTCTTC.

This clonotype was observed a handful of times. The V and J genes are TRBV7-9 and TRBJ2-1, with a possible D match to TRBD1 (6 bases). V lost 5 bases and J lost 1, with 15 bases in between. This CDR3 has 16 amino acids. Germline CDR1 SEHNR, CDR2 FQNEAQ (reference sequence). CDR3 sequence reads: CASSPRQAMSYNEQFF. CDR3 DNA sequence: TGTGCCAGCAGCCCCCGACAGGCAATGTCCTACAATGAGCAGTTCTTC.

This sequence joins TRBV6-5 and TRBJ2-5; tentatively, D is TRBD1 or TRBD2 (5 bases each). Germline V CDR1 and CDR2: MNHEY, SVGAGI. With 0 bases removed from V and 4 bases from J, the gap between germline ends came to 9 bases. The CDR3 runs 14 residues. CDR3 loop: CASSYSSGTETQYF. The CDR3 nucleotides read TGTGCCAGCAGTTACTCGAGTGGGACAGAGACCCAGTACTTC.

Concerning this clonotype itself: A read error may produce the germline difference seen at one junction end. The chain has TRBV20-1 and TRBJ1-1; weak D call: TRBD1 (5 bases). The CDR3 extends over 13 amino acids. From germline, CDR1 is DFQATT and CDR2 SNEGSKA (reference sequence). The CDR3 reads CSARETGNPEAFF. CDR3 nucleotides: TGCAGTGCCAGGGAGACGGGGAACCCTGAAGCTTTCTTT.

This clonotype came up a few times. V gene TRBV7-6 combines with J gene TRBJ1-2; D not resolved. Per germline, CDR1 SGHVS and CDR2 FNYEAQ. The CDR3 contains 12 residues. Trimming removed 0 bases from V and 8 bases from J, with 7 bases in between. CDR3: CASSLADGGYTF. The DNA of the CDR3 is TGTGCCAGCAGCTTAGCGGACGGCGGCTACACCTTC.

This clonotype appeared many times. This chain links TRBV28 with TRBJ2-1; a weak D match, TRBD1 (6 bases). V lost 7 bases and J 4 bases, leaving 14 bases between the germline ends. The CDR3 is 14 residues long. Germline V gene sequence: CDR1 MDHEN, CDR2 SYDVKM. CDR3 amino acids: CASTLSQGYNEQFF. The CDR3 bases are TGTGCCAGCACCCTGTCCCAGGGGTACAATGAGCAGTTCTTC.

V gene TRBV4-1 combines with J gene TRBJ2-1; 9 positions match TRBD2. Per germline, CDR1 MGHRA and CDR2 YSYEKL. This CDR3 contains 15 residues. J was trimmed by 9 bases and V by 7 bases; bases with no gene match: 13. DNA of the CDR3: TGCGCCAGCACCCCCGGGGCTAGCGGGGTCGGTGAGCAGTTCTTC. Amino acid sequence: CASTPGASGVGEQFF.

A few counts support this clonotype. The chain recombines TRBV2 with TRBJ2-2; no clear D. This CDR3 contains 15 residues. In germline, CDR1 is SNHLY, CDR2 FYNNEI. V was shortened by 2 bases and J by 10 bases, with 17 bases between the two germline ends. The CDR3 protein is CASSEFAPSIVELFF. DNA of the CDR3: TGTGCCAGCAGTGAATTCGCCCCAAGCATTGTGGAGCTGTTTTTT.

This clonotype was detected only a few times. The rearrangement joins TRBV7-9 to TRBJ1-1; D gene ambiguous. CDR1 is SEHNR, CDR2 FQNEAQ, per germline (reference sequence). CDR3 length: 14 amino acids. The V and J ends lost 1 base and 0 bases respectively, with 6 bases between them. The CDR3 sequence is CASSLDVLNTEAFF. The CDR3 nucleotides read TGTGCCAGCAGCTTAGATGTTCTGAACACTGAAGCTTTCTTT.

The J gene is TRBJ2-5, the V gene TRBV28, with TRBD1 as a possible D gene (5 bases). Germline CDR1 is MDHEN and CDR2 is SYDVKM. The CDR3 length is 15 residues. The germline V and J ends were trimmed by 6 bases and 6 bases, with 20 bases remaining between them. CDR3 sequence reads: CASRKGAQAAQTQYF. The CDR3 DNA sequence: TGTGCCAGCAGGAAAGGGGCACAGGCCGCTCAGACCCAGTACTTC.

This clonotype appeared many times. The CDR3 sequence: CSASLSGPRHGYTF. The CDR3 coding sequence is TGCAGTGCTAGTTTATCTGGACCCAGGCATGGCTACACCTTC. The chain links TRBV20-1 to TRBJ1-2; no clear D gene. With 3 bases removed from V and 6 bases from J, the gap between germline ends came to 17 bases. There are 14 residues in the CDR3. CDR1 and CDR2 from the germline V gene are DFQATT and SNEGSKA (reference sequence).

This clonotype was counted at least ten times. The rearrangement uses TRBV7-6 and TRBJ1-5; D is undetermined. Germline V gene data show CDR1 as SGHVS and CDR2 as FNYEAQ. The CDR3 consists of 15 residues. V gave up 1 base and J gave up 2 bases, with 9 bases separating them. The CDR3 coding sequence is TGTGCCAGCAGCTTAGGTCGGGTGGGCAATCAGCCCCAGCATTTT. Protein: CASSLGRVGNQPQHF.